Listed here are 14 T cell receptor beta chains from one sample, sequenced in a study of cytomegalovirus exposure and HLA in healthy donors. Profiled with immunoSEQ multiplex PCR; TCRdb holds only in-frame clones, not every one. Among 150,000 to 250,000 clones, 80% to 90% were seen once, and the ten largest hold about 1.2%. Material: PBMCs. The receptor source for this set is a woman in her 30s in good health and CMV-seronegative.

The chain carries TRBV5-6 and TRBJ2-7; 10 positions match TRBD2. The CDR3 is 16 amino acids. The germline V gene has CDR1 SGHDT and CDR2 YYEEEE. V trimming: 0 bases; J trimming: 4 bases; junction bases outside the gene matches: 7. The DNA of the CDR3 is TGTGCCAGCAGCTTGGCCGGACTAGCGGATCCGTACGAGCAGTACTTC. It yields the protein CASSLAGLADPYEQYF. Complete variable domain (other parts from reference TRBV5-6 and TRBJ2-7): DAGVTQSPTHLIKTRGQQVTLRCSPKSGHDTVSWYQQALGQGPQFIFQYYEEEERQRGNFPDRFSGHQFPNYSSELNVNALLLGDSALYLCASSLAGLADPYEQYFGPGTRLTVT.

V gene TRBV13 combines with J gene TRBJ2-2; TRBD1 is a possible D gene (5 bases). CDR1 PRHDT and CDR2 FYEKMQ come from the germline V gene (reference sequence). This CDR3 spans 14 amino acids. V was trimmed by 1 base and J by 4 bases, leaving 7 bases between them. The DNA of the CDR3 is TGTGCCAGCAGCTTAGAGGGGTCCACCGGGGAGCTGTTTTTT. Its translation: CASSLEGSTGELFF.

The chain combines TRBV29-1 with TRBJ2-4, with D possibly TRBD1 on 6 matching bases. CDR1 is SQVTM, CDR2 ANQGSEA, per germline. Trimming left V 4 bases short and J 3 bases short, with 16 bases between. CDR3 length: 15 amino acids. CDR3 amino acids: CSVAPTQGFKNIQYF. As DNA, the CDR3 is TGCAGCGTTGCCCCGACGCAGGGGTTCAAAAACATTCAGTACTTC.

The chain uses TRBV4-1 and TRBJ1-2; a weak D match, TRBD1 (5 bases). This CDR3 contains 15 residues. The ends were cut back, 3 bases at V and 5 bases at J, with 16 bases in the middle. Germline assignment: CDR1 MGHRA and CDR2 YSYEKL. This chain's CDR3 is CASSQDTPAIYGYTF. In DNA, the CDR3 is TGCGCCAGCAGCCAGGACACCCCAGCTATATATGGCTACACCTTC.

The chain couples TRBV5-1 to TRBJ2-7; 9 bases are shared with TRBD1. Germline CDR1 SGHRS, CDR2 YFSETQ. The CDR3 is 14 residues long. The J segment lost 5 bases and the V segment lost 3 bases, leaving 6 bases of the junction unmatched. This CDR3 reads CASSYDGQGHEQYF. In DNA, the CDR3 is TGCGCCAGCAGCTACGACGGACAGGGGCACGAGCAGTACTTC. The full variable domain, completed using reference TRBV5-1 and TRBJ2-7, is KAGVTQTPRYLIKTRGQQVTLSCSPISGHRSVSWYQQTPGQGLQFLFEYFSETQRNKGNFPGRFSGRQFSNSRSEMNVSTLELGDSALYLCASSYDGQGHEQYFGPGTRLTVT.

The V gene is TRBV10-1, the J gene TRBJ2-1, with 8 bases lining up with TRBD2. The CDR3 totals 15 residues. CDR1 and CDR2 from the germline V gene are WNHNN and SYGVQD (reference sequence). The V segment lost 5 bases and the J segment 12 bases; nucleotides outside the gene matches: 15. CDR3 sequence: CASSYSGTSQGAQFF. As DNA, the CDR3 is TGCGCCAGCAGTTACTCCGGGACTAGTCAGGGCGCGCAGTTCTTC.

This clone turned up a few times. The CDR3 loop reads CASSEVYRGGNQPQHF. CDR3 nucleotides: TGTGCCAGCAGTGAAGTCTACAGGGGTGGCAATCAGCCCCAGCATTTT. The rearrangement joins TRBV6-1 to TRBJ1-5; 7 nucleotides align to TRBD1. Germline V lookup: CDR1 MNHNS, CDR2 SASEGT. CDR3 size: 16 residues. V gave up 1 base and J gave up 2 bases; unmatched junction bases: 5.

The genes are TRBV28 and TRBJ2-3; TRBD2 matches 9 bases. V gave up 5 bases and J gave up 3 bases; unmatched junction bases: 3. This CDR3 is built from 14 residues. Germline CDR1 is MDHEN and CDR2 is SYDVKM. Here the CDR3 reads CASSGGGATDTQYF. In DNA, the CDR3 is TGTGCCAGCAGTGGCGGGGGGGCTACAGATACGCAGTATTTT.

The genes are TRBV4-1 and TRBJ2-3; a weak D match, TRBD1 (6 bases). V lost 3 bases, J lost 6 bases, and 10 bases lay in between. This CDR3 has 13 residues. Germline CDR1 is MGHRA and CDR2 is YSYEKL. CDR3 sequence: CASSQTGADTQYF. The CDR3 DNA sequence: TGCGCCAGCAGCCAGACAGGCGCCGATACGCAGTATTTT.

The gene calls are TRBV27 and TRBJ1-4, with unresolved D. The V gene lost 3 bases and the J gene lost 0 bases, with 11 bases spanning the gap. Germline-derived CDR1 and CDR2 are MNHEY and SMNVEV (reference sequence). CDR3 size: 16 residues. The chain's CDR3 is CASSFLGAATNEKLFF. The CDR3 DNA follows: TGTGCCAGCAGTTTTCTGGGAGCGGCAACTAATGAAAAACTGTTTTTT.

The chain's CDR3 is CASSLAGGNEKLFF. CDR3 sequence (DNA): TGCGCCAGCAGCTTGGCGGGAGGAAATGAAAAACTGTTTTTT. The rearrangement links TRBV5-1 to TRBJ1-4; no reliable D call. CDR1 and CDR2 (germline): SGHRS, YFSETQ. CDR3 length: 14 residues. Deletions cut 0 bases from V and 5 bases from J, with 8 bases between.

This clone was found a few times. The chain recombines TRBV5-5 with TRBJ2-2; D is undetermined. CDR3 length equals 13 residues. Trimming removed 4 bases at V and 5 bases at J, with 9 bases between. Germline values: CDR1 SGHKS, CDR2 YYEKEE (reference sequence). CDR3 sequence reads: CASSPRATGELFF. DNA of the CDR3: TGTGCCAGCAGCCCCAGAGCGACCGGGGAGCTGTTTTTT. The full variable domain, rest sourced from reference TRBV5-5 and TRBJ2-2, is DAGVTQSPTHLIKTRGQQVTLRCSPISGHKSVSWYQQVLGQGPQFIFQYYEKEERGRGNFPDRFSARQFPNYSSELNVNALLLGDSALYLCASSPRATGELFFGEGSRLTVL.

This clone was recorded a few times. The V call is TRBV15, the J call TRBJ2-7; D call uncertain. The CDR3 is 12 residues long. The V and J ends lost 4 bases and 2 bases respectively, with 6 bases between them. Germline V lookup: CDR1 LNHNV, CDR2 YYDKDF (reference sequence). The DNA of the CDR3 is TGTGCCACCAGCAAATATCCCTACGAGCAGTACTTC. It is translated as CATSKYPYEQYF.

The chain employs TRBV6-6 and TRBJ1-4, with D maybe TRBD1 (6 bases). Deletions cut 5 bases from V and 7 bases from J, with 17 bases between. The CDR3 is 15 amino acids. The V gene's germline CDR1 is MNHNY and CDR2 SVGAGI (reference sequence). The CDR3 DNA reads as TGTGCCAGCAGTCTCCCGGGACATCGGGGTGAAAAACTGTTTTTT. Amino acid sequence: CASSLPGHRGEKLFF.